This T cell receptor (beta chain) was captured by sequencing in a study of blood T cells in healthy people across ages. Study-wide results and limits: It was the long-lived donors that had more naive CD4+ cells and higher diversity than aged donors. Observed TCR beta diversity per million T cells went down as age went up. This fall followed a roughly linear course with age.

It was with a sample-barcoded 5' primer and a J-beta primer mix that a second PCR of roughly 7 to 11 cycles was run. TCRdb used MiXCR to reprocess the 5' RACE reads, holding one entry per CDR3 protein. This sample has approximately 600,000 distinct CDR3 sequences; 58% occur once, and the top ten carry over 35%. For this clonotype: Antigen unknown.

There are 15 residues in the CDR3. The chain carries TRBV12-3 or TRBV12-4 and TRBJ2-5; TRBD1 agrees at 8 bases. The end of the DNA fits TRBJ2-7 better, so the J call may be wrong. The sequence came from a man aged 60 to 69 in good health. The sequencing sample was made of blood. CDR3 DNA sequence: TGTGCCAGCAGTTTTAGGGCACAGGGGGTAGGCGAGCAGTACTTC. Translated: CASSFRAQGVGEQYF.